This T cell receptor beta chain comes out of a study of cytomegalovirus exposure and HLA in healthy donors. The PCR contained 60 Vbeta and 13 Jbeta primers. Sequencing was performed with immunoSEQ multiplex PCR; in TCRdb, only in-frame clones are kept and a portion is missing. The sample has over 120,000 clones, over 75% seen once. Whole-study results and caveats: An analysis that was carried out later associated 16,000 or so TCR beta sequences with HLA alleles at 0.05 false discovery rate.

Worth noting for this clone: Its matching antigen is unknown.

Trimming took 8 bases from V and 0 from J; bases not matched to a gene: 8. Germline V gene sequence: CDR1 SQVTM, CDR2 ANQGSEA. There are 14 residues in the CDR3. The sample consisted of PBMCs. The receptor's source is a man aged 45-65 years in good health and CMV-seronegative. The genes are TRBV29-1 and TRBJ2-3; 7 bases map to TRBD2. CDR3 in DNA: TGCAGCATCCGGACTAGGCGAAGCACAGATACGCAGTATTTT. Translation gives CSIRTRRSTDTQYF.